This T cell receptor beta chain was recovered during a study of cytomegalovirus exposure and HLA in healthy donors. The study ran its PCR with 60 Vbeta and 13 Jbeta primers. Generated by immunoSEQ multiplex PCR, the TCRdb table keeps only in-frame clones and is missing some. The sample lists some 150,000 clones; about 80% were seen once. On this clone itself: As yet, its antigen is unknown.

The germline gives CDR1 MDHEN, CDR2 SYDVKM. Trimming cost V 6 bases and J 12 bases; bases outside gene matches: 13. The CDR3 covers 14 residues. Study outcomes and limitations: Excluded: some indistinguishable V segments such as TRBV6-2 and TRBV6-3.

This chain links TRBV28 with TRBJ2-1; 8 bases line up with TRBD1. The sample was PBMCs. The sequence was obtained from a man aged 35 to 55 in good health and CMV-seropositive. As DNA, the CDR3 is TGTGCCAGCAGAATACAGGGGGTCGCTCGATTGCAGTTCTTC. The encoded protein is CASRIQGVARLQFF. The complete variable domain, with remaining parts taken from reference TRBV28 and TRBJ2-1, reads DVKVTQSSRYLVKRTGEKVFLECVQDMDHENMFWYRQDPGLGLRLIYFSYDVKMKEKGDIPEGYSVSREKKERFSLILESASTNQTSMYLCASRIQGVARLQFFGPGTRLTVL.